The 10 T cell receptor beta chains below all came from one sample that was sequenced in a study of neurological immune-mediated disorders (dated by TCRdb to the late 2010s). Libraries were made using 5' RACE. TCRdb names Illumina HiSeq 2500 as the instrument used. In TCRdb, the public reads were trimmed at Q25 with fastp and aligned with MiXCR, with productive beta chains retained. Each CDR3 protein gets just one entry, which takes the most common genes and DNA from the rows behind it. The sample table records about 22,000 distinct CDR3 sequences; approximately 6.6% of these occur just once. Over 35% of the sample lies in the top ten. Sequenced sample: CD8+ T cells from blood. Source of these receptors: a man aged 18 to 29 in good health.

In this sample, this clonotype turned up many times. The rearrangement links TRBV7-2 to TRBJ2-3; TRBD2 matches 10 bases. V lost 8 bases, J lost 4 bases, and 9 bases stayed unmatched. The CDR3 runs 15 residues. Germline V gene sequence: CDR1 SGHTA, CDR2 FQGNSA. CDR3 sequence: CASQLLAGAPDTQYF. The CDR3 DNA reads TGTGCCAGCCAACTTCTAGCGGGGGCCCCAGATACGCAGTATTTT.

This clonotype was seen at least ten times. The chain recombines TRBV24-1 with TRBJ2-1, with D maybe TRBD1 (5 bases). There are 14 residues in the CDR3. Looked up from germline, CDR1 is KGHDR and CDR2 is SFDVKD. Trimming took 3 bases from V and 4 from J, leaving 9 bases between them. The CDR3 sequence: CATSDVTVYNEQFF. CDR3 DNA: TGTGCCACCAGTGATGTGACAGTTTACAATGAGCAGTTCTTC.

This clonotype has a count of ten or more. The CDR3 coding sequence is TGTGCCAGCAGCCCTGCGACTTACGAGACCTACAATGAGCAGTTCTTC. Encoded protein: CASSPATYETYNEQFF. The chain uses TRBV5-6 and TRBJ2-1; no clear D. This CDR3 comprises 16 residues. The V and J ends lost 4 bases and 2 bases respectively, with 16 bases between them. Germline assignment: CDR1 SGHDT and CDR2 YYEEEE.

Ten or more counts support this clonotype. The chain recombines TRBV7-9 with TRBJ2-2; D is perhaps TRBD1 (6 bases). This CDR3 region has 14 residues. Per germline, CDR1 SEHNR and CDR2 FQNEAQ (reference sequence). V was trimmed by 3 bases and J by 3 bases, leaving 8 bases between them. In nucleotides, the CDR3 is TGTGCCAGCAGCTTGGCAGGGGACACCGGGGAGCTGTTTTTT. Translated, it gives CASSLAGDTGELFF.

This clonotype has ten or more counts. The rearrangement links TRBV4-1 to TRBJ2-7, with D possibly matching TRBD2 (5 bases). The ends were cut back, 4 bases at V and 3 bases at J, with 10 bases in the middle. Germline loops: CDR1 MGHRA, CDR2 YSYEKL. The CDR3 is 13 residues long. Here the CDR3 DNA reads TGCGCCAGCAGCCCCTTTGCGGGCTACGAGCAGTACTTC. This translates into CASSPFAGYEQYF.

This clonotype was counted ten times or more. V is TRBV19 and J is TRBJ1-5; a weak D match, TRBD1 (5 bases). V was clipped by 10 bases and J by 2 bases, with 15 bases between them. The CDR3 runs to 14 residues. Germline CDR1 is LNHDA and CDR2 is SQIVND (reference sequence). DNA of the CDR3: TGTGCCACCCACGTTGGCAGGGGCAATCAGCCCCAGCATTTT. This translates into CATHVGRGNQPQHF.

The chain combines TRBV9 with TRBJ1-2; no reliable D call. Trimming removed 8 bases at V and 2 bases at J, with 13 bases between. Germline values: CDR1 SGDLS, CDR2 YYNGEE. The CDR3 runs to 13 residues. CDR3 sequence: CASNVGGNYGYTF. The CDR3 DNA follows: TGTGCCAGTAACGTAGGAGGGAACTATGGCTACACCTTC.

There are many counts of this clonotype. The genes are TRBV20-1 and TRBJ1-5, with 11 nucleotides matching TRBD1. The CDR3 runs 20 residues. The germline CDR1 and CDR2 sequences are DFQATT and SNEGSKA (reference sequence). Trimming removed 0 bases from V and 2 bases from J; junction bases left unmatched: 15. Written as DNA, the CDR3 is TGCAGTGCTAGAGAAACGGACAGGGGGCCGTTATGGAGGGGCAATCAGCCCCAGCATTTT. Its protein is CSARETDRGPLWRGNQPQHF.

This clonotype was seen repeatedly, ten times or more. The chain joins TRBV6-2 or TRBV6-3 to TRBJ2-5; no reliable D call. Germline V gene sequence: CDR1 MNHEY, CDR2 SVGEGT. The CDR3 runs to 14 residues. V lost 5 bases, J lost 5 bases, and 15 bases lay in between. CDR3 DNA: TGTGCCAGCAGTCGACCACAAAAAGCGGAGACCCAGTACTTC. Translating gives CASSRPQKAETQYF.

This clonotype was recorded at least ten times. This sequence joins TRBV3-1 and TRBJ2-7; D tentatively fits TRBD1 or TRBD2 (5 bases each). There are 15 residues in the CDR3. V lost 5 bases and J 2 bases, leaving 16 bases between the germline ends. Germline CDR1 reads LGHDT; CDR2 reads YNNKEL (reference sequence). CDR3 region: CASSDRDQGPYEQYF. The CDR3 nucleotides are TGTGCCAGCAGCGACCGGGACCAGGGCCCCTACGAGCAGTACTTC.